This is a list of T cell receptor beta chains from one sample in a study of response to subunit inactivated influenza vaccine. TCRdb ran MiXCR on the RT-PCR reads and lists one entry per CDR3 protein. The top ten clones hold approximately 7% of a sample with approximately 730,000 distinct CDR3 sequences, approximately 15% of them seen once. Sequenced material: PBMCs from blood, taken 14 to 15 days before vaccination. The receptors derive from a man over 45 who received an inactivated influenza vaccine. Both conserved end residues are part of each CDR3. Fields, in order: V gene, D gene, clone size, J gene, CDR3 protein, CDR3 DNA. The D gene is left open where the match is weak. Rows may omit the clone size; those that give it use once, few, many or a size class.

TRBV12-3/TRBV12-4	.	few	TRBJ2-7	CASRPPGGTYEQYF	TGTGCCAGCAGGCCTCCGGGTGGAACCTACGAGCAGTACTTC
TRBV5-1	TRBD2	many	TRBJ2-3	CASSSGTSGADTQYF	TGCGCCAGCAGCTCAGGGACTAGCGGGGCAGATACGCAGTATTTT
TRBV7-2	.	many	TRBJ1-5	CASSATSNQPQHF	TGTGCCAGCAGCGCGACCAGCAATCAGCCCCAGCATTTT
TRBV10-3	.	.	TRBJ2-7	CAISELLGLFYEQYF	TGTGCCATCAGTGAGTTACTAGGGCTATTCTACGAGCAGTACTTC
TRBV7-7	TRBD2	.	TRBJ2-7	CASSLRRGTSGRGDEQYF	TGTGCCAGCAGCCTCCGCAGGGGGACTAGCGGGAGAGGCGACGAGCAGTACTTC
TRBV3-1	TRBD1	.	TRBJ1-1	CASSQDRAGGAETEAFF	TGTGCCAGCAGCCAAGATCGGGCAGGGGGCGCAGAGACTGAAGCTTTCTTT
TRBV4-2	.	few	TRBJ2-7	CASSQISGYTYEQYF	TGTGCCAGCAGCCAAATCAGCGGGTATACCTACGAGCAGTACTTC
TRBV9	.	.	TRBJ2-1	CASSARLNSGTLNEQFF	TGTGCCAGCAGCGCTCGACTGAATTCGGGTACATTGAATGAGCAGTTCTTC
TRBV20-1	TRBD2	few	TRBJ2-1	CSARDHRGLAGAEQFF	TGCAGTGCTAGAGATCACAGGGGACTAGCGGGAGCTGAGCAGTTCTTC
TRBV2	TRBD1	.	TRBJ1-5	CASTGTGDQPQHF	TGTGCCAGCACCGGGACAGGGGACCAGCCCCAGCATTTT
TRBV27	.	.	TRBJ2-3	CASSLSRLGSSSTDTQYF	TGTGCCAGCAGTTTATCAAGACTGGGCAGCTCTAGCACAGATACGCAGTATTTT